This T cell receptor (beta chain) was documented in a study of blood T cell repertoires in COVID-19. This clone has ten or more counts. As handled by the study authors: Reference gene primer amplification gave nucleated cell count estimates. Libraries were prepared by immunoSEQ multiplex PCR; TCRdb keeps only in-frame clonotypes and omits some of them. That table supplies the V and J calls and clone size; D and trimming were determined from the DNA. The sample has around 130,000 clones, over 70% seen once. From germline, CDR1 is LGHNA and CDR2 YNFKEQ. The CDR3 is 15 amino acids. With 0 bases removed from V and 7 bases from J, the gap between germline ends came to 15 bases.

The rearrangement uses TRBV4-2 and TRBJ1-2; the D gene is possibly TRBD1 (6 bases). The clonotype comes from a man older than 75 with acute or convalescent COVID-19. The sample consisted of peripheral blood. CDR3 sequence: CASSQDGAGAGGYTF. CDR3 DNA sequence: TGTGCCAGCAGCCAAGACGGCGCGGGGGCCGGTGGCTACACCTTC.